The text below deals with one T cell receptor beta chain. The antigen remains undetermined. The assay was run at deep level. This table comes from immunoSEQ multiplex PCR, and its TCRdb copy is limited to in-frame clones, with some not included. The table includes some 740,000 clones, nearly 95% detected once. This entry comes from a study of shared clonotypes between healthy human individuals. Study at large: The donor pool was made up of a couple of women and three men aged 18 to 49. General study findings and limits: The rarefaction results pointed to incomplete sorted-subset sequencing despite large depth.

CD45RO negativity and positive selection for CCR7 defined naive CD8 cells, a population that excluded terminally differentiated effector memory CD45RA+ cells. There are 15 residues in the CDR3. CDR1 SGHNT and CDR2 YENEEA come from the germline V gene. V shed 2 bases and J shed 2 bases, with 10 bases lying between them. This rearrangement joins TRBV11-3 to TRBJ2-1; D gene uncertain. This sequence originates from a man aged 30 to 39 in good health. Sample: naive CD8+ T cells sorted from blood. The CDR3 reads CASSLYPPPYNEQFF. As DNA, the CDR3 is TGTGCCAGCAGCTTATATCCCCCGCCCTACAATGAGCAGTTCTTC.